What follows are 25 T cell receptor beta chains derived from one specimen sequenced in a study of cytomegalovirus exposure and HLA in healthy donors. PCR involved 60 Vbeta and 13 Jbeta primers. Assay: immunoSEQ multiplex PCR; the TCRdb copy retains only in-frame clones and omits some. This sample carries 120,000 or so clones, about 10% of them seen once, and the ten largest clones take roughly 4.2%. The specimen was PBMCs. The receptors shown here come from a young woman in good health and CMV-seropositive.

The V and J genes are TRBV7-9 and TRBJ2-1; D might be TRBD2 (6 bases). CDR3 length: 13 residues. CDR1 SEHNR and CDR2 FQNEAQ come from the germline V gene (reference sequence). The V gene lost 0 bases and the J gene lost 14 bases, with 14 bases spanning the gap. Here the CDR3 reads CASSLAEGQREFF. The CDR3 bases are TGTGCCAGCAGCTTAGCCGAGGGCCAGCGGGAGTTCTTC.

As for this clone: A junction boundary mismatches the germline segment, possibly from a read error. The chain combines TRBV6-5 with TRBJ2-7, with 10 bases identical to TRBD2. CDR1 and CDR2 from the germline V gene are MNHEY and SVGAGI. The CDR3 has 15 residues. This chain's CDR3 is CASSSPAGGSSEQYF. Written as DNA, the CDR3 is TGTGCCAGCAGTTCACCAGCGGGAGGGTCCTCCGAGCAGTACTTC.

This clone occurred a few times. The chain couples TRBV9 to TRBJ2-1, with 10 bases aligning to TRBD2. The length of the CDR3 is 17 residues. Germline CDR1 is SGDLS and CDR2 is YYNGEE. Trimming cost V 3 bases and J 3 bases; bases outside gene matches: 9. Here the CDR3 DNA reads TGTGCCAGCAGCGCCACTACTACTAGCGGGATCTACAATGAGCAGTTCTTC. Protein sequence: CASSATTTSGIYNEQFF.

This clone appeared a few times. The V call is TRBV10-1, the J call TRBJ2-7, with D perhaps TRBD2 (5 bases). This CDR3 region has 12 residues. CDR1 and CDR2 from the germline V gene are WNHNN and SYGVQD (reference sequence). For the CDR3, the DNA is TGCGAAGGAACGGGGAGCTCCTACGAGCAGTACTTC. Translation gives CEGTGSSYEQYF.

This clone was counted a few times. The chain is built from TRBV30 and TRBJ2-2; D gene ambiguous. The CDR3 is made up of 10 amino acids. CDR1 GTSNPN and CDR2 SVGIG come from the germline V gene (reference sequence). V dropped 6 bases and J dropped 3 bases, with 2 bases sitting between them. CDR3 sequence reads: CACDTGELFF. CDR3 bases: TGTGCCTGCGACACCGGGGAGCTGTTTTTT.

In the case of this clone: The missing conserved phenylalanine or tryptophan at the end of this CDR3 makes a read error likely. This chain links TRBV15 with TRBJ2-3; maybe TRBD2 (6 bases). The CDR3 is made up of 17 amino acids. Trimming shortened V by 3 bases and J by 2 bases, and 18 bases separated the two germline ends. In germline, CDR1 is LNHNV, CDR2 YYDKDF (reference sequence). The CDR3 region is CATSSGLGGGPTDTQYL. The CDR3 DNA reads TGTGCCACCAGCAGTGGCTTGGGAGGAGGGCCCACAGATACGCAGTATCTT.

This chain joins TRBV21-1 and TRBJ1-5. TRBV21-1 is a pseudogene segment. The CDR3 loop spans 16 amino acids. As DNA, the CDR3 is TGTGCCAGCAGCAAAACCAGTGGCGGCCTCAATCAGCCCCAGCATTTT. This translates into CASSKTSGGLNQPQHF.

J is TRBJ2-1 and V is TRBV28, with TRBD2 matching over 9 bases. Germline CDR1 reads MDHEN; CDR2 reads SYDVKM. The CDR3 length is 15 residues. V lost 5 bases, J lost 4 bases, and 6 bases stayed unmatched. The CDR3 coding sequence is TGTGCCAGCAGTCTTAGCGGGAGTGGTTACAATGAGCAGTTCTTC. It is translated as CASSLSGSGYNEQFF.

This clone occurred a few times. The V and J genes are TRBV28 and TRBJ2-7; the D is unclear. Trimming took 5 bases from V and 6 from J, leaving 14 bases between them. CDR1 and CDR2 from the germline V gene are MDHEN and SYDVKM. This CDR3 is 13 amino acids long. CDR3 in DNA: TGTGCCAGCAGTACTGTTGGCCTAGGCGAGCAGTACTTC. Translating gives CASSTVGLGEQYF.

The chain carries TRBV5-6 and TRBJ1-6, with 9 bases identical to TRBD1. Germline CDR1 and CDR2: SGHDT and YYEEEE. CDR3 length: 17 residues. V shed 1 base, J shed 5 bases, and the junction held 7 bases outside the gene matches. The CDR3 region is CASSLYIGTGNNSPLHF. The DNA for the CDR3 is TGTGCCAGCAGCTTGTACATAGGGACAGGGAATAATTCACCCCTCCACTTT.

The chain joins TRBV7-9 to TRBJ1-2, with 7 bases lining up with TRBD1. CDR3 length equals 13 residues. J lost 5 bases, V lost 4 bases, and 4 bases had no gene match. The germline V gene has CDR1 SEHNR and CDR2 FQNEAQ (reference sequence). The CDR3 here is CASSSQTGYGYTF. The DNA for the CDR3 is TGTGCCAGCAGCTCACAGACAGGGTATGGCTACACCTTC.

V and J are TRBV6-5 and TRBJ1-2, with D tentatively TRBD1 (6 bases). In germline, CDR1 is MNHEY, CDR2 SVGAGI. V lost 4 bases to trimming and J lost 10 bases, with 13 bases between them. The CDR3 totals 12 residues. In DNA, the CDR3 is TGTGCCAGCAGTTTACCGGGACACCTCTACACCTTC. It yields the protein CASSLPGHLYTF.

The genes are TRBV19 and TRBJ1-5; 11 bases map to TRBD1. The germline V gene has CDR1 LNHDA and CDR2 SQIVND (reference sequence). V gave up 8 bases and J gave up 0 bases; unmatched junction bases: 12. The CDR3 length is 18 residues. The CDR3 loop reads CASAIRTGGSGSNQPQHF. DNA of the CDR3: TGTGCCAGTGCTATTAGGACAGGGGGCAGCGGTAGCAATCAGCCCCAGCATTTT.

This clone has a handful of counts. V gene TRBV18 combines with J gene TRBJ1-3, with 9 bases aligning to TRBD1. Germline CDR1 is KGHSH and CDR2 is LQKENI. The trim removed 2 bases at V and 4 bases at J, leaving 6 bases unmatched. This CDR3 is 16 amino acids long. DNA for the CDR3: TGTGCCAGCTCACCAACAGCCGGGACAGGGGGAAACACCATATATTTT. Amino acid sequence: CASSPTAGTGGNTIYF.

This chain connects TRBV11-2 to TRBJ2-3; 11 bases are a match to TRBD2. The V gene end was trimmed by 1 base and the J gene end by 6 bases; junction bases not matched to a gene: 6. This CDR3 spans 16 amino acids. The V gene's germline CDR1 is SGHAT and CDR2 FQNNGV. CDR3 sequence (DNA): TGTGCCAGCAGCTTAGGACTAGCGGGACCAGGGGATACGCAGTATTTT. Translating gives CASSLGLAGPGDTQYF.

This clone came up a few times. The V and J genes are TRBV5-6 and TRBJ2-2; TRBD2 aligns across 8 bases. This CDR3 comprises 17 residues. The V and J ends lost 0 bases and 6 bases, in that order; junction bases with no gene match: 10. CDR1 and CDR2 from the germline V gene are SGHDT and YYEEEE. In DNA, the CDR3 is TGTGCCAGCAGCTTGGCTTTCTGGCTAGCGGGTCCCGGGGAGCTGTTTTTT. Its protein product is CASSLAFWLAGPGELFF. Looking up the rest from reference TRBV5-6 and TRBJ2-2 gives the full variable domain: DAGVTQSPTHLIKTRGQQVTLRCSPKSGHDTVSWYQQALGQGPQFIFQYYEEEERQRGNFPDRFSGHQFPNYSSELNVNALLLGDSALYLCASSLAFWLAGPGELFFGEGSRLTVL.

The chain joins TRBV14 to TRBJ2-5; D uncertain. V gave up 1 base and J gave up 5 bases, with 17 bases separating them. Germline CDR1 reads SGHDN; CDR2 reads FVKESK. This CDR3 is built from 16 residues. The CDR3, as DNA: TGTGCCAGCAGCCAAGTTGTGTCGCGGTACCGGGAGACCCAGTACTTC. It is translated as CASSQVVSRYRETQYF. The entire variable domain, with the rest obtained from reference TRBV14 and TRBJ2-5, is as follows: EAGVTQFPSHSVIEKGQTVTLRCDPISGHDNLYWYRRVMGKEIKFLLHFVKESKQDESGMPNNRFLAERTGGTYSTLKVQPAELEDSGVYFCASSQVVSRYRETQYFGPGTRLLVL.

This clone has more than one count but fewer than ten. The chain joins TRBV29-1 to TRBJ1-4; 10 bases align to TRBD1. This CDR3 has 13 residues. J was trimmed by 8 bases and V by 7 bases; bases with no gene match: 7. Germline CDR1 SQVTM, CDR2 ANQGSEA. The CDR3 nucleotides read TGCAGCGCCGTGGCGGGACAGGGGGAAAAACTGTTTTTT. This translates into CSAVAGQGEKLFF.

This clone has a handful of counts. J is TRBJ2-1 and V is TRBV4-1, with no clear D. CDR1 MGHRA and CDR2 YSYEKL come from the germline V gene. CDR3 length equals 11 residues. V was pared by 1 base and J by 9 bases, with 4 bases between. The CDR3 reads CASSQVREQFF. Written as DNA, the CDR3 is TGCGCCAGCAGCCAAGTCCGTGAGCAGTTCTTC.

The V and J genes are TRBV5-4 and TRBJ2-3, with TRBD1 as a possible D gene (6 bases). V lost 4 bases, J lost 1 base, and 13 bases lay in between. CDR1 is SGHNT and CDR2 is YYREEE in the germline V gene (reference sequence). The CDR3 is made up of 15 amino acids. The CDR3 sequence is CASSARGLGTDTQYF. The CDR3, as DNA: TGTGCCAGCAGCGCCAGGGGCCTTGGCACAGATACGCAGTATTTT.

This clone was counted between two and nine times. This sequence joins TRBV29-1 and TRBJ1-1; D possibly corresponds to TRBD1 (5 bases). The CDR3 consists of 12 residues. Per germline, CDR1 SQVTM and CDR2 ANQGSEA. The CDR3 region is CRAQDGGTEAFF. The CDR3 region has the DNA TGCAGGGCACAGGACGGGGGCACTGAAGCTTTCTTT. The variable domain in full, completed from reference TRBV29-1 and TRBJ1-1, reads SAVISQKPSRDICQRGTSLTIQCQVDSQVTMMFWYRQQPGQSLTLIATANQGSEATYESGFVIDKFPISRPNLTFSTLTVSNMSPEDSSIYLCRAQDGGTEAFFGQGTRLTVV.

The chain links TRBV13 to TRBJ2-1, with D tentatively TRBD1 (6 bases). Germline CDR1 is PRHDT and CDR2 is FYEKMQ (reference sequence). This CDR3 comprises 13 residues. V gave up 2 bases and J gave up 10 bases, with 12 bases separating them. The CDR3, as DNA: TGTGCCAGCAGCTTACCGGGACACAGCGAGCAGTTCTTC. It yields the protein CASSLPGHSEQFF.

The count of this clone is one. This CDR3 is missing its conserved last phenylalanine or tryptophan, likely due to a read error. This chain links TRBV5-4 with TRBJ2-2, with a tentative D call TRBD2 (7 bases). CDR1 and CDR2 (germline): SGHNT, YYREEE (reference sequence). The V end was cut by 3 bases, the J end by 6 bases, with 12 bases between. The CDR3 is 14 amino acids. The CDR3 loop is CASSWGGAAGELFV. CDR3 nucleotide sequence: TGTGCCAGCAGCTGGGGGGGCGCGGCCGGGGAGCTGTTTGTT.

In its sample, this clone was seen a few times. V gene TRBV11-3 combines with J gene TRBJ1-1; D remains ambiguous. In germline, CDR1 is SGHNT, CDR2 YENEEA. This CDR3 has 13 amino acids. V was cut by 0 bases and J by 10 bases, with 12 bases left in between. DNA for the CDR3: TGTGCCAGCAGCTTAGATCGGAGCTTTAGAGCTTTCTTT. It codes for CASSLDRSFRAFF.

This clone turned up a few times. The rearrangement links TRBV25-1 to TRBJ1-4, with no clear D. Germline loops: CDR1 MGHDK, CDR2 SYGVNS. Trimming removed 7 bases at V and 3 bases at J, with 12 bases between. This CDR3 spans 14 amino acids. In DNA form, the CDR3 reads TGTGCCAGCACTATTGCGGGGTCTAATGAAAAACTGTTTTTT. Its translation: CASTIAGSNEKLFF.